The 32 T cell receptor beta chains presented below share a single source sample, sequenced in a study of a mutant IDH1 vaccine in newly diagnosed glioma. Sample time point: week 5, during vaccination. Alongside topical imiquimod, each dose of vaccine comprised 300 ug of mutant IDH1 20-mer peptide. No antigen has been assigned to these receptors. Repertoires were generated with immunoSEQ multiplex PCR, while TCRdb's copy carries only in-frame clones and drops some. The profile shows 50,000 to 75,000 clones, about 88% of them singletons. The sample in question was PBMCs, obtained from a glioma patient whose treatment included an IDH1 peptide vaccine. The origin of the receptors is a woman in her 50s with glioma.

The chain joins TRBV29-1 to TRBJ1-1; no clear D. The CDR3 runs to 13 residues. Trimming removed 7 bases from V and 5 bases from J, with 17 bases in between. CDR1 and CDR2 from the germline V gene are SQVTM and ANQGSEA. CDR3 protein: CSAKPGGQTEAFF. For the CDR3, the DNA is TGCAGCGCCAAACCGGGAGGCCAGACTGAAGCTTTCTTT.

V usage is TRBV6-4 and J usage is TRBJ1-5; D is unresolved. Trimming pared 5 bases from V and 5 bases from J, leaving 10 bases between. The CDR3 length is 13 residues. Germline values: CDR1 MRHNA, CDR2 SNTAGT. The CDR3 DNA reads TGTGCCAGCAGTAATGGGAGGGATCAGCCCCAGCATTTT. It translates to CASSNGRDQPQHF.

This clone appeared a few times. The rearrangement links TRBV2 to TRBJ1-1; 8 bases are a match to TRBD1. The CDR3 spans 16 residues. Germline lookup yields CDR1 SNHLY and CDR2 FYNNEI. Trimming at V came to 7 bases and at J to 0 bases, leaving 10 bases not matched to a gene. The DNA of the CDR3 is TGTGCCAGCACCCTTGACAGGGGCCCCATGAACACTGAAGCTTTCTTT. Translating gives CASTLDRGPMNTEAFF.

V gene TRBV21-1 combines with J gene TRBJ1-5; the table's D gene call, TRBD1, was not cross checked with the DNA. TRBV21-1 is a pseudogene locus. This CDR3 contains 17 residues. The chain's CDR3 is CASSKDQGGGFSQPQHF. For the CDR3, the DNA is TGTGCCAGCAGCAAAGATCAAGGGGGCGGGTTTAGTCAGCCCCAGCATTTT.

CDR3 sequence: CASSQDLEYEQYF. CDR3 DNA sequence: TGTGCCAGCAGCCAAGATCTGGAGTACGAGCAGTACTTC. The rearrangement uses TRBV14 and TRBJ2-7; D remains ambiguous. The V end lost 0 bases, the J end lost 4 bases, and 7 bases lay between the germline ends. The CDR3 contains 13 residues. Germline loops: CDR1 SGHDN, CDR2 FVKESK. The complete variable domain, with remaining parts taken from reference TRBV14 and TRBJ2-7, reads EAGVTQFPSHSVIEKGQTVTLRCDPISGHDNLYWYRRVMGKEIKFLLHFVKESKQDESGMPNNRFLAERTGGTYSTLKVQPAELEDSGVYFCASSQDLEYEQYFGPGTRLTVT.

The gene calls are TRBV7-9 and TRBJ1-2; the D gene is possibly TRBD1 (5 bases). V lost 2 bases and J 8 bases, leaving 15 bases between the germline ends. CDR3 length: 14 residues. Germline V CDR1 and CDR2: SEHNR, FQNEAQ (reference sequence). The CDR3 bases are TGTGCCAGCAGCTTAAAAGGCGGCGGGGACGGCTACACCTTC. This encodes CASSLKGGGDGYTF.

The chain links TRBV14 to TRBJ1-1; unclear D gene. The CDR3 totals 14 residues. V was pared by 4 bases and J by 4 bases, with 13 bases between. The germline V gene has CDR1 SGHDN and CDR2 FVKESK. The CDR3 protein is CASSPSGPVTEAFF. The DNA for the CDR3 is TGTGCCAGCAGCCCGAGCGGTCCGGTCACTGAAGCTTTCTTT.

This clone has just one count. J is TRBJ2-5 and V is TRBV19, with D uncertain. The CDR3 consists of 13 residues. The germline V gene has CDR1 LNHDA and CDR2 SQIVND (reference sequence). V lost 3 bases and J lost 4, with 9 bases in between. The CDR3 reads CASSISRTETQYF. The CDR3 nucleotides are TGTGCCAGTAGTATCAGCAGAACAGAGACCCAGTACTTC.

This clone was observed a handful of times. CDR3 coding DNA: TGCGCCAGCAGCTTGGCCATTCCCGGGGTTAGCAATCAGCCCCAGCATTTT. Its translation is CASSLAIPGVSNQPQHF. V is TRBV5-1 and J is TRBJ1-5; no reliable D call. With 0 bases removed from V and 0 bases from J, the gap between germline ends came to 13 bases. From germline, CDR1 is SGHRS and CDR2 YFSETQ. The CDR3 has 17 amino acids.

The V and J genes are TRBV10-1 and TRBJ2-7; D might be TRBD1 or TRBD2, each matching 6 bases. The CDR3 has 14 amino acids. Germline loops: CDR1 WNHNN, CDR2 SYGVQD (reference sequence). V was shortened by 3 bases and J by 5 bases, with 14 bases between the two germline ends. The CDR3 DNA sequence: TGCGCCAGCAGTGAAGACCAGGGGAGGCACGAGCAGTACTTC. It codes for CASSEDQGRHEQYF.

This chain connects TRBV5-1 to TRBJ2-1; D is unclear. Per the germline V gene, CDR1 is SGHRS and CDR2 is YFSETQ. The V end lost 0 bases, the J end lost 7 bases, and 11 bases lay between the germline ends. The CDR3 sequence is 14 residues long. The CDR3 spells CASSLGQPRNEQFF. The CDR3 DNA reads TGCGCCAGCAGCTTGGGGCAGCCTCGGAATGAGCAGTTCTTC.

J is TRBJ2-3 and V is TRBV5-4; the D is unclear. Deletions cut 4 bases from V and 3 bases from J, with 12 bases between. Germline V lookup: CDR1 SGHNT, CDR2 YYREEE (reference sequence). The CDR3 spans 14 residues. As DNA, the CDR3 is TGTGCCAGCAGCACCACAGATTTAACAGATACGCAGTATTTT. It specifies CASSTTDLTDTQYF.

The chain couples TRBV6-1 to TRBJ1-4; D is unresolved. With 6 bases removed from V and 6 bases from J, the gap between germline ends came to 11 bases. The V gene's germline CDR1 is MNHNS and CDR2 SASEGT. The CDR3 extends over 13 amino acids. The chain's CDR3 is CASRVRIYEKLFF. Written as DNA, the CDR3 is TGTGCCAGCAGAGTCAGAATCTATGAAAAACTGTTTTTT.

The chain combines TRBV19 with TRBJ2-1, with a weak D call TRBD1 (6 bases). This CDR3 spans 13 amino acids. The germline V gene encodes CDR1 LNHDA and CDR2 SQIVND (reference sequence). The ends were cut back, 8 bases at V and 2 bases at J, with 10 bases in the middle. This CDR3 reads CASQGQTYNEQFF. For the CDR3, the DNA is TGTGCCAGTCAGGGGCAGACCTACAATGAGCAGTTCTTC.

This clone was recorded a few times. The rearrangement links TRBV5-1 to TRBJ1-1; a weak D match, TRBD1 (6 bases). This CDR3 is 13 amino acids long. Germline CDR1 SGHRS, CDR2 YFSETQ. The V gene lost 3 bases and the J gene lost 7 bases, with 13 bases spanning the gap. The CDR3 DNA is TGCGCCAGCAGCTCGGGACAAGGATTTGAAGCTTTCTTT. It codes for CASSSGQGFEAFF. Looking up the rest from reference TRBV5-1 and TRBJ1-1 gives the full variable domain: KAGVTQTPRYLIKTRGQQVTLSCSPISGHRSVSWYQQTPGQGLQFLFEYFSETQRNKGNFPGRFSGRQFSNSRSEMNVSTLELGDSALYLCASSSGQGFEAFFGQGTRLTVV.

V is TRBV4-1 and J is TRBJ1-3; D not certain. CDR1 is MGHRA, CDR2 YSYEKL, per germline. The CDR3 totals 15 residues. Trimming shortened V by 1 base and J by 4 bases, and 11 bases separated the two germline ends. The CDR3 loop is CASSQASGRGNTIYF. CDR3 nucleotides: TGCGCCAGCAGCCAAGCATCGGGGAGGGGAAACACCATATATTTT.

The CDR3 DNA is TGTGCCAGCAGGGGGACAGGCGAGAATTCACCCCTCCACTTT. The encoded protein is CASRGTGENSPLHF. This rearrangement joins TRBV6-5 to TRBJ1-6, with 8 bases identical to TRBD1. Germline V gene sequence: CDR1 MNHEY, CDR2 SVGAGI. CDR3 length: 14 residues. Germline trimming cut 6 bases from V and 7 bases from J; bases unmatched to any gene: 5.

The chain joins TRBV19 to TRBJ1-1; D call uncertain. This CDR3 comprises 14 residues. Trimming left V 1 base short and J 0 bases short, with 6 bases between. Germline V lookup: CDR1 LNHDA, CDR2 SQIVND (reference sequence). The CDR3 protein is CASSIGEVNTEAFF. The CDR3 DNA reads as TGTGCCAGTAGTATAGGGGAGGTGAACACTGAAGCTTTCTTT.

A few counts support this clone. The rearrangement links TRBV20-1 to TRBJ2-3; D call uncertain. Germline-derived CDR1 and CDR2 are DFQATT and SNEGSKA (reference sequence). The CDR3 runs to 10 residues. Trimming took off 5 bases at V and 2 bases at J, with 2 bases between the two ends. Written as DNA, the CDR3 is TGCAGTGCTTACACAGATACGCAGTATTTT. Protein product: CSAYTDTQYF.

The chain has TRBV4-1 and TRBJ1-5, with unresolved D. There are 15 residues in the CDR3. V shed 5 bases and J shed 1 base, with 12 bases lying between them. Germline-derived CDR1 and CDR2 are MGHRA and YSYEKL. CDR3 sequence: CASSATVDSNQPQHF. In nucleotides, the CDR3 is TGCGCCAGCAGCGCCACCGTGGACAGCAATCAGCCCCAGCATTTT.

The DNA of the CDR3 is TGCAGCGTTGAAGAATGGGGATCCGCTGGGGCCAACGTCCTGACTTTC. Its translation is CSVEEWGSAGANVLTF. The chain has TRBV29-1 and TRBJ2-6; D is unresolved. The CDR3 consists of 16 residues. The germline V gene has CDR1 SQVTM and CDR2 ANQGSEA. The V and J ends lost 0 bases and 2 bases respectively, with 11 bases between them.

The chain links TRBV7-3 to TRBJ1-1, with 7 bases identical to TRBD1. The CDR3 consists of 19 residues. In germline, CDR1 is SGHTA, CDR2 FQGTGA. V was pared by 4 bases and J by 1 base, with 18 bases of the junction left unmatched. The CDR3 loop reads CASSSTKSQGRKGNTEAFF. Here the CDR3 DNA reads TGTGCCAGCAGCTCGACGAAATCACAGGGGCGGAAAGGGAACACTGAAGCTTTCTTT.

The chain couples TRBV10-3 to TRBJ2-1; maybe TRBD1 (6 bases). The CDR3 consists of 15 residues. In germline, CDR1 is ENHRY, CDR2 SYGVKD. The V end was cut by 0 bases, the J end by 8 bases, with 14 bases between. CDR3 loop: CAISESARQGHEQFF. CDR3 DNA sequence: TGTGCCATCAGTGAGTCGGCACGGCAGGGGCATGAGCAGTTCTTC.

The chain carries TRBV9 and TRBJ2-3; 11 bases agree with TRBD2. This CDR3 is 16 amino acids long. Losses at the gene ends were 3 bases for V and 1 base for J; bases not matched to a gene: 4. The germline gives CDR1 SGDLS, CDR2 YYNGEE. The chain's CDR3 is CASSGPLAGGTDTQYF. The CDR3 DNA is TGTGCCAGCAGCGGTCCACTAGCGGGGGGCACAGATACGCAGTATTTT.

The genes are TRBV5-1 and TRBJ1-3; TRBD1 is a possible D gene (5 bases). The CDR3 totals 16 residues. Germline V lookup: CDR1 SGHRS, CDR2 YFSETQ. The ends were cut back, 3 bases at V and 0 bases at J, with 13 bases in the middle. Here the CDR3 DNA reads TGCGCCAGCAGCTGGGACCGTCAAAGCTCTGGAAACACCATATATTTT. It is translated as CASSWDRQSSGNTIYF. The whole variable domain, remainder taken from reference TRBV5-1 and TRBJ1-3, is KAGVTQTPRYLIKTRGQQVTLSCSPISGHRSVSWYQQTPGQGLQFLFEYFSETQRNKGNFPGRFSGRQFSNSRSEMNVSTLELGDSALYLCASSWDRQSSGNTIYFGEGSWLTVV.

V and J are TRBV10-3 and TRBJ2-3; TRBD1 agrees at 7 bases. V dropped 6 bases and J dropped 6; count of bases not matched to a gene: 9. The CDR3 runs to 14 residues. CDR1 is ENHRY and CDR2 is SYGVKD in the germline V gene. The CDR3 sequence is CAISPGQDVDTQYF. The CDR3 bases are TGTGCCATCAGCCCAGGACAGGACGTCGATACGCAGTATTTT.

V usage is TRBV5-1 and J usage is TRBJ2-2, with D maybe TRBD1 (6 bases). Germline CDR1 and CDR2: SGHRS and YFSETQ. Trimming left V 6 bases short and J 5 bases short, with 8 bases between. The CDR3 spans 12 residues. The CDR3 DNA reads as TGCGCCAGCACGAGGGGGACCGGGGAGCTGTTTTTT. This encodes CASTRGTGELFF. The whole variable domain, filled in from reference TRBV5-1 and TRBJ2-2, reads KAGVTQTPRYLIKTRGQQVTLSCSPISGHRSVSWYQQTPGQGLQFLFEYFSETQRNKGNFPGRFSGRQFSNSRSEMNVSTLELGDSALYLCASTRGTGELFFGEGSRLTVL.

The chain employs TRBV9 and TRBJ1-1; D perhaps matches TRBD1 (6 bases). V gave up 0 bases and J gave up 6 bases, with 18 bases separating them. Germline V gene lookup returns CDR1 SGDLS and CDR2 YYNGEE. The CDR3 extends over 16 amino acids. The CDR3 region is CASSVGSRGRVAEAFF. CDR3 DNA: TGTGCCAGCAGCGTAGGGTCAAGGGGGAGGGTTGCTGAAGCTTTCTTT.

V gene TRBV27 combines with J gene TRBJ1-2; maybe TRBD1 (5 bases). V was shortened by 6 bases and J by 8 bases, with 13 bases between the two germline ends. The germline CDR1 and CDR2 sequences are MNHEY and SMNVEV (reference sequence). CDR3 length: 12 residues. CDR3 amino acids: CASRPRGEGYTF. CDR3 nucleotide sequence: TGTGCCAGCAGACCTAGGGGTGAAGGCTACACCTTC.

The DNA of the CDR3 is TGTGCCAGCAGCCCCAGGCAACTAGAGTTCCACAATGAGCAGTTCTTC. It yields the protein CASSPRQLEFHNEQFF. The J gene is TRBJ2-1, the V gene TRBV11-1, with D possibly TRBD2 on 5 matching bases. Germline loops: CDR1 SGHAT, CDR2 FQDESV (reference sequence). The CDR3 is 16 amino acids. Trimming removed 5 bases at V and 5 bases at J, with 19 bases between.

The genes are TRBV7-2 and TRBJ2-7; TRBD2 matches at 7 bases. CDR3 length: 15 amino acids. CDR1 SGHTA and CDR2 FQGNSA come from the germline V gene. Trimming took 6 bases from V and 5 from J; bases not matched to a gene: 13. The CDR3 DNA reads as TGTGCCAGCAGTCGTTCCCCTAGCGGCAGGAACGAGCAGTACTTC. Amino acids: CASSRSPSGRNEQYF.

This chain connects TRBV10-2 to TRBJ1-1; D remains ambiguous. This CDR3 spans 12 amino acids. Germline-derived CDR1 and CDR2 are WSHSY and SAAADI. Trimming left V 2 bases short and J 4 bases short, with 5 bases between. CDR3 DNA: TGCGCCAGCAGTGAGACGCTCACTGAAGCTTTCTTT. Translating it yields CASSETLTEAFF.